This T cell receptor (beta chain) comes out of a study of post-analysis software for immune sequencing data. Study at large: Disease trajectories encompassed relapsing-remitting, secondary progressive and progressive-relapsing multiple sclerosis.

CDR1 is SGHRS and CDR2 is YFSETQ in the germline V gene. V lost 1 base to trimming and J lost 4 bases, with 13 bases between them. The CDR3 has 15 amino acids. Tagging with unique molecular identifiers was a feature of the TCR beta cDNA libraries. A single record per CDR3 protein comes from TCRdb applying MiXCR to the PCR reads. The sample lists hundreds of thousands of distinct CDR3 sequences, roughly two fifths seen once, with about 1.5% in the top ten. Study-level results: There were five TRBV segments more frequent in patients than controls, and TRBV5-6, TRBV5-1 and TRBV20-1 were among them. Strong co-clustering by F measure was seen for same-batch samples.

About this clonotype: Antigen: not known.

The sample comprised blood. The gene calls are TRBV5-1 and TRBJ2-3, with a weak D call TRBD2 (5 bases). This TCR derives from a girl aged 10-17 years with multiple sclerosis. The CDR3 loop is CASSLMTPEADTQYF. As DNA, the CDR3 is TGCGCCAGCAGCTTGATGACCCCGGAGGCAGATACGCAGTATTTT.